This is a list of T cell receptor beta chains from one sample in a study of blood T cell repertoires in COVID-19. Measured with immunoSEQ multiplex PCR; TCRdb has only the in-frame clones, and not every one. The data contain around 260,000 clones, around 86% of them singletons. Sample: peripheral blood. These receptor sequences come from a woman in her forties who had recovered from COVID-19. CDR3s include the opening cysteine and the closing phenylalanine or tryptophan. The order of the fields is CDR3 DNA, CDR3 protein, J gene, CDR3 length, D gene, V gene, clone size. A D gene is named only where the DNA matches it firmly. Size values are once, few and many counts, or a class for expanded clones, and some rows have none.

cdr3_nt: TGTGCCAGCAGTTCCTACCTGGAAGAAGCGTCCTACGAGCAGTACTTC
cdr3_aa: CASSSYLEEASYEQYF
j_call: TRBJ2-7
cdr3_length: 16
d_call: NA
v_call: TRBV6-2/TRBV6-3
clone_size: NA

cdr3_nt: TGTGCCAGCAGCTCCAGTCCCGGGGGAGAGACCCAGTACTTC
cdr3_aa: CASSSSPGGETQYF
j_call: TRBJ2-5
cdr3_length: 14
d_call: NA
v_call: TRBV11-2
clone_size: NA

cdr3_nt: TGCGCCAGCAGCTTGTCAGGGCAGACTAGCACAGATACGCAGTATTTT
cdr3_aa: CASSLSGQTSTDTQYF
j_call: TRBJ2-3
cdr3_length: 16
d_call: NA
v_call: TRBV5-1
clone_size: NA

cdr3_nt: TGTGCCAGCTCACCAAAGGGGACAACTGGAAACACCATATATTTT
cdr3_aa: CASSPKGTTGNTIYF
j_call: TRBJ1-3
cdr3_length: 15
d_call: NA
v_call: TRBV18
clone_size: NA

cdr3_nt: TGTGCCAGCAGTTCAACCAGCTCTGGAAACACCATATATTTT
cdr3_aa: CASSSTSSGNTIYF
j_call: TRBJ1-3
cdr3_length: 14
d_call: NA
v_call: TRBV2
clone_size: few

cdr3_nt: TGCGCCAGCAGCCAAGATGCCGAGGTCGGACTAGCAGCCCTGGGTCGGACCCAGTACTTC
cdr3_aa: CASSQDAEVGLAALGRTQYF
j_call: TRBJ2-5
cdr3_length: 20
d_call: TRBD2
v_call: TRBV4-3
clone_size: NA

cdr3_nt: TGTGCCAGCAGCGTAGACAGGGGTGGAAACACCATATATTTT
cdr3_aa: CASSVDRGGNTIYF
j_call: TRBJ1-3
cdr3_length: 14
d_call: TRBD1
v_call: TRBV9
clone_size: NA

cdr3_nt: TGCGCCAGCAGCTTTGCCAGGGGGAACACTGAAGCTTTCTTT
cdr3_aa: CASSFARGNTEAFF
j_call: TRBJ1-1
cdr3_length: 14
d_call: NA
v_call: TRBV5-1
clone_size: few

cdr3_nt: TGTGCCAGCAGTTCGGCCCCGGGAGTTTCCTTC
cdr3_aa: CASSSAPGVSF
j_call: TRBJ1-2
cdr3_length: 11
d_call: NA
v_call: TRBV12-3/TRBV12-4
clone_size: NA

cdr3_nt: TGTGCCAGCAGCTTAGAGGCGGGGGGCCCCCCTAGCACAGATACGCAGTATTTT
cdr3_aa: CASSLEAGGPPSTDTQYF
j_call: TRBJ2-3
cdr3_length: 18
d_call: TRBD2
v_call: TRBV7-9
clone_size: NA

cdr3_nt: TGTGCCAGCAGAAGGGACAGGGGAGCAGATACGCAGTATTTT
cdr3_aa: CASRRDRGADTQYF
j_call: TRBJ2-3
cdr3_length: 14
d_call: TRBD1
v_call: TRBV6-4
clone_size: NA

cdr3_nt: TGTGCCAGCAGTTACTCTCGGACAGGGGGTGGCTATGGCTACACCTTC
cdr3_aa: CASSYSRTGGGYGYTF
j_call: TRBJ1-2
cdr3_length: 16
d_call: TRBD1
v_call: TRBV6-5
clone_size: many

cdr3_nt: TGTGCCAGCAGCTTTATGGACAGCTCCTACGAGCAGTACTTC
cdr3_aa: CASSFMDSSYEQYF
j_call: TRBJ2-7
cdr3_length: 14
d_call: NA
v_call: TRBV6-5
clone_size: NA

cdr3_nt: TGTGCCTGGACTTTAGGGGAAAGTGGTGAAAAACTGTTTTTT
cdr3_aa: CAWTLGESGEKLFF
j_call: TRBJ1-4
cdr3_length: 14
d_call: NA
v_call: TRBV30
clone_size: NA

cdr3_nt: TGTGCCAGCAGCAAACAGGGGGATCGAAACGAGCAGTACTTC
cdr3_aa: CASSKQGDRNEQYF
j_call: TRBJ2-7
cdr3_length: 14
d_call: TRBD1
v_call: TRBV27
clone_size: NA

cdr3_nt: TGCGCCAGCGGACAGGGGGGGACTGAAGCTTTCTTT
cdr3_aa: CASGQGGTEAFF
j_call: TRBJ1-1
cdr3_length: 12
d_call: TRBD1
v_call: TRBV10-2
clone_size: NA

cdr3_nt: TGCGCCAGCAGCTTGGGACGGGGTCTTATAGAGCAGTACTTC
cdr3_aa: CASSLGRGLIEQYF
j_call: TRBJ2-7
cdr3_length: 14
d_call: NA
v_call: TRBV5-1
clone_size: NA

cdr3_nt: TGTGCCAGCAGTTACTGGGGCAACACAGATACGCAGTATTTT
cdr3_aa: CASSYWGNTDTQYF
j_call: TRBJ2-3
cdr3_length: 14
d_call: NA
v_call: TRBV6-5
clone_size: NA

cdr3_nt: TGTGCCAGCAGAAACAGGGGCGGGGAAGCTTTCTTT
cdr3_aa: CASRNRGGEAFF
j_call: TRBJ1-1
cdr3_length: 12
d_call: TRBD1
v_call: TRBV6-5
clone_size: NA

cdr3_nt: TGTGCCAGCAGCTTACTAACAGGGGGCCGGAGGATTGAAGCTTTCTTT
cdr3_aa: CASSLLTGGRRIEAFF
j_call: TRBJ1-1
cdr3_length: 16
d_call: TRBD1
v_call: TRBV5-4
clone_size: NA

cdr3_nt: TGTGCCAGCAGTTACGGGACAGCTTCCAACTATGGCTACACCTTC
cdr3_aa: CASSYGTASNYGYTF
j_call: TRBJ1-2
cdr3_length: 15
d_call: TRBD1
v_call: TRBV6-5
clone_size: once

cdr3_nt: TGCGCCAGCAGCTTAACTAGCTGGGATACGCAGTATTTT
cdr3_aa: CASSLTSWDTQYF
j_call: TRBJ2-3
cdr3_length: 13
d_call: NA
v_call: TRBV5-1
clone_size: NA

cdr3_nt: TGTGCCAGCAGCCCACAGGGGAACTATGGCTACACCTTC
cdr3_aa: CASSPQGNYGYTF
j_call: TRBJ1-2
cdr3_length: 13
d_call: TRBD1
v_call: TRBV7-2
clone_size: NA

cdr3_nt: TGTGCCAGCAGCTTACGGGAATACAACTATGGCTACACCTTC
cdr3_aa: CASSLREYNYGYTF
j_call: TRBJ1-2
cdr3_length: 14
d_call: NA
v_call: TRBV5-5
clone_size: NA

cdr3_nt: TGTGCCAGCAGCTTCCCTCCCTACAATGAGCAGTTCTTC
cdr3_aa: CASSFPPYNEQFF
j_call: TRBJ2-1
cdr3_length: 13
d_call: NA
v_call: TRBV5-4
clone_size: NA

cdr3_nt: TGTGCCTCAACGCCGGGACAGGGGGCTGCAGATACGCAGTATTTT
cdr3_aa: CASTPGQGAADTQYF
j_call: TRBJ2-3
cdr3_length: 15
d_call: TRBD1
v_call: TRBV2
clone_size: NA

cdr3_nt: TGTGCCAGTAGTCCACTCGGTCCCGGGGACACTGAAGCTTTCTTT
cdr3_aa: CASSPLGPGDTEAFF
j_call: TRBJ1-1
cdr3_length: 15
d_call: NA
v_call: TRBV19
clone_size: NA

cdr3_nt: TGTGCCAGCAGTACCCTAATTGACAGCACCCAAGAGACCCAGTACTTC
cdr3_aa: CASSTLIDSTQETQYF
j_call: TRBJ2-5
cdr3_length: 16
d_call: NA
v_call: TRBV6-6
clone_size: NA

cdr3_nt: TGTGCCAGCAGCTTGGTTGGGGCTACCCGACCTCTTGCCAACACCTTC
cdr3_aa: CASSLVGATRPLANTF
j_call: TRBJ1-2
cdr3_length: 16
d_call: NA
v_call: TRBV5-6
clone_size: once

cdr3_nt: TGTGCCAGTACCCTGACAGGGTGGAATGAGCAGTTCTTC
cdr3_aa: CASTLTGWNEQFF
j_call: TRBJ2-1
cdr3_length: 13
d_call: TRBD1
v_call: TRBV19
clone_size: few

cdr3_nt: TGCAGTGCTAGTCCCAGGAACCTTGAAGCTTTCTTT
cdr3_aa: CSASPRNLEAFF
j_call: TRBJ1-1
cdr3_length: 12
d_call: NA
v_call: TRBV20-1
clone_size: NA

cdr3_nt: TGTGCCAGCGCAGGGACAGGTGGAAACACCATATATTTT
cdr3_aa: CASAGTGGNTIYF
j_call: TRBJ1-3
cdr3_length: 13
d_call: TRBD1
v_call: TRBV9
clone_size: NA

cdr3_nt: TGTGCCAGCAGCTTAGTGGCAGGGGGCTGGAATTCACCCCTCCACTTT
cdr3_aa: CASSLVAGGWNSPLHF
j_call: TRBJ1-6
cdr3_length: 16
d_call: TRBD1
v_call: TRBV7-2
clone_size: NA

cdr3_nt: TGCAGCGTCGCTACGGGGGTGGCTACCGGGGAGCTGTTTTTT
cdr3_aa: CSVATGVATGELFF
j_call: TRBJ2-2
cdr3_length: 14
d_call: NA
v_call: TRBV29-1
clone_size: NA

cdr3_nt: TGTGCCAGCAGTCTCGAGGCGGGGGGACAAGAGACCCAGTACTTC
cdr3_aa: CASSLEAGGQETQYF
j_call: TRBJ2-5
cdr3_length: 15
d_call: TRBD2
v_call: TRBV6-4
clone_size: NA

cdr3_nt: TGTGCCAGCAGCCCCGCGGACAGGGCCCTCTATGGCTACACCTTC
cdr3_aa: CASSPADRALYGYTF
j_call: TRBJ1-2
cdr3_length: 15
d_call: TRBD1
v_call: TRBV3-1/TRBV3-2
clone_size: once

cdr3_nt: TGTGCCAGCAGTTTACATGATGCGGGACAGGGGGCCTACACCTTC
cdr3_aa: CASSLHDAGQGAYTF
j_call: TRBJ1-2
cdr3_length: 15
d_call: TRBD1
v_call: TRBV27
clone_size: NA

cdr3_nt: TGTGCCAGCAGCCAACCGGACAGGGGGCTCGGGGAGCAGTACTTC
cdr3_aa: CASSQPDRGLGEQYF
j_call: TRBJ2-7
cdr3_length: 15
d_call: TRBD1
v_call: TRBV4-2
clone_size: few

cdr3_nt: TGCGCCAGCAGCTTGGCCGAGAGGGGGTTAGCGATAAGCTACGAGCAGTACTTC
cdr3_aa: CASSLAERGLAISYEQYF
j_call: TRBJ2-7
cdr3_length: 18
d_call: NA
v_call: TRBV5-1
clone_size: NA

cdr3_nt: TGCGCCAGCAGCGCGGGAGGGGAAAATCAGCCCCAGCATTTT
cdr3_aa: CASSAGGENQPQHF
j_call: TRBJ1-5
cdr3_length: 14
d_call: NA
v_call: TRBV5-1
clone_size: NA

cdr3_nt: TGCAGCGCGGTTGGGGGGGAGACAGATACGCAGTATTTT
cdr3_aa: CSAVGGETDTQYF
j_call: TRBJ2-3
cdr3_length: 13
d_call: TRBD2
v_call: TRBV29-1
clone_size: once

cdr3_nt: TGCGCCAGCAGCCAAGTCCTCGACAGGGAGAAGCAAAACACCATATATTTT
cdr3_aa: CASSQVLDREKQNTIYF
j_call: TRBJ1-3
cdr3_length: 17
d_call: TRBD1
v_call: TRBV4-1
clone_size: NA

cdr3_nt: TGTGCCAGCAGCGAAGGACAGGGGAAGACTGAAGCTTTCTTT
cdr3_aa: CASSEGQGKTEAFF
j_call: TRBJ1-1
cdr3_length: 14
d_call: TRBD1
v_call: TRBV6-6
clone_size: NA

cdr3_nt: TGTGCCAGCAGTCTCTTACTAGCGGGGGGTTATGCCTACAATGAGCAGTTCTTC
cdr3_aa: CASSLLLAGGYAYNEQFF
j_call: TRBJ2-1
cdr3_length: 18
d_call: TRBD2
v_call: TRBV27
clone_size: NA

cdr3_nt: TGTGCCACCAGCAGAGGCGGGGAAGGGGGCAACTATGGCTACACCTTC
cdr3_aa: CATSRGGEGGNYGYTF
j_call: TRBJ1-2
cdr3_length: 16
d_call: TRBD1
v_call: TRBV15
clone_size: NA